One and the same sample provided the 13 T cell receptor beta chains below, sequenced in a study of cytomegalovirus exposure and HLA in healthy donors. In the PCR, 60 Vbeta and 13 Jbeta primers were used. Only in-frame clones appear in the TCRdb table, and some are missing; sequencing was by immunoSEQ multiplex PCR. The data contain about 150,000 clones, roughly 80% of them singletons. The sequencing input was PBMCs. These TCRs come from a man between 18 and 29 years old in good health and CMV-seronegative.

The chain has TRBV9 and TRBJ1-4; D unclear. The CDR3 covers 15 residues. Trimming removed 0 bases from V and 7 bases from J, with 13 bases in between. The germline gives CDR1 SGDLS, CDR2 YYNGEE. CDR3 sequence reads: CASSVAVGSGEKLFF. In nucleotides, the CDR3 is TGTGCCAGCAGCGTAGCTGTAGGGAGTGGTGAAAAACTGTTTTTT. The entire variable domain, with the rest obtained from reference TRBV9 and TRBJ1-4, is as follows: DSGVTQTPKHLITATGQRVTLRCSPRSGDLSVYWYQQSLDQGLQFLIQYYNGEERAKGNILERFSAQQFPDLHSELNLSSLELGDSALYFCASSVAVGSGEKLFFGSGTQLSVL.

A few counts support this clone. The chain couples TRBV19 to TRBJ1-5, with D possibly TRBD1 on 5 matching bases. The V end was cut by 3 bases, the J end by 3 bases, with 9 bases between. Germline values: CDR1 LNHDA, CDR2 SQIVND (reference sequence). The CDR3 runs to 14 residues. CDR3 loop: CASSMGRYNQPQHF. The CDR3 region has the DNA TGTGCCAGTAGTATGGGGCGGTACAATCAGCCCCAGCATTTT.

The V and J genes are TRBV4-1 and TRBJ2-7; D unresolved. CDR3 length: 14 amino acids. CDR1 and CDR2 (germline): MGHRA, YSYEKL. Trimming took 0 bases from V and 2 from J, leaving 8 bases between them. In nucleotides, the CDR3 is TGCGCCAGCAGCCAAGAACCCACAGCCTACGAGCAGTACTTC. Translated: CASSQEPTAYEQYF.

The chain has TRBV5-1 and TRBJ1-1; tentatively, D is TRBD1 (6 bases). The CDR3 runs to 15 residues. CDR1 is SGHRS and CDR2 is YFSETQ in the germline V gene. With 6 bases removed from V and 0 bases from J, the gap between germline ends came to 15 bases. CDR3 nucleotide sequence: TGCGCCAGCACCCCGACAGGAGGAATGAACACTGAAGCTTTCTTT. Protein: CASTPTGGMNTEAFF.

V and J are TRBV27 and TRBJ2-7; the match to TRBD1 covers 7 bases. CDR1 is MNHEY and CDR2 is SMNVEV in the germline V gene (reference sequence). V lost 5 bases to trimming and J lost 4 bases; unmatched junction nucleotides: 2. The CDR3 contains 12 residues. The CDR3 nucleotides are TGTGCCAGCAGTCCGGACAGGTACGAGCAGTACTTC. This codes for CASSPDRYEQYF.

The CDR3 reads CASSLWEGLAGPQETQYF. DNA of the CDR3: TGTGCCAGCAGCTTATGGGAGGGACTAGCGGGACCCCAAGAGACCCAGTACTTC. The chain couples TRBV7-9 to TRBJ2-5; 13 bases are a match to TRBD2. The J segment lost 1 base and the V segment lost 2 bases, leaving 7 bases of the junction unmatched. This CDR3 spans 18 amino acids. Germline assignment: CDR1 SEHNR and CDR2 FQNEAQ (reference sequence).

This chain uses TRBV19 with TRBJ2-1, with a weak D call TRBD1 (7 bases). The CDR3 covers 16 residues. Trimming stripped 5 bases from V and 9 bases from J, with 23 bases between. The germline V gene encodes CDR1 LNHDA and CDR2 SQIVND (reference sequence). This CDR3 is CASSSPGQSSVGEQFF. CDR3 DNA: TGTGCCAGTAGTTCCCCGGGACAGTCTAGCGTAGGTGAGCAGTTCTTC.

The chain joins TRBV5-1 to TRBJ2-1; D uncertain. The CDR3 has 11 residues. Trimming took off 3 bases at V and 7 bases at J, with 5 bases between the two ends. Per the germline V gene, CDR1 is SGHRS and CDR2 is YFSETQ. The CDR3: CASSSPNEQFF. The CDR3 DNA follows: TGCGCCAGCAGCTCCCCGAATGAGCAGTTCTTC.

The chain joins TRBV5-4 to TRBJ2-5; D possibly corresponds to TRBD1 (6 bases). CDR1 and CDR2 (germline): SGHNT, YYREEE (reference sequence). The ends were cut back, 10 bases at V and 4 bases at J, with 23 bases in the middle. The CDR3 length is 15 residues. The CDR3 bases are TGTGCCGGTTGGGACATAAGTGTAGGGTTAGAGACCCAGTACTTC. This codes for CAGWDISVGLETQYF. Based on the CDR3 plus reference TRBV5-4 and TRBJ2-5, the full variable domain is ETGVTQSPTHLIKTRGQQVTLRCSSQSGHNTVSWYQQALGQGPQFIFQYYREEENGRGNFPPRFSGLQFPNYSSELNVNALELDDSALYLCAGWDISVGLETQYFGPGTRLLVL.

The J gene is TRBJ2-5, the V gene TRBV29-1; 8 bases agree with TRBD1. Near its end, the DNA agrees better with TRBJ2-7, so the J call may be wrong. The CDR3 covers 13 residues. Germline CDR1 and CDR2: SQVTM and ANQGSEA. The CDR3 bases are TGCAGCGTTGGCCGGACAGGGCTTAACGAGCAGTACTTC. Its translation: CSVGRTGLNEQYF.

The chain links TRBV2 to TRBJ1-2; D unclear. The V end was cut by 4 bases, the J end by 6 bases, with 12 bases between. This CDR3 is built from 13 residues. Germline CDR1 and CDR2: SNHLY and FYNNEI. The chain's CDR3 is CASSVRDMDGYTF. In nucleotides, the CDR3 is TGTGCCAGCAGTGTTCGGGATATGGATGGCTACACCTTC.

The CDR3 DNA reads TGTGCCAGCAGTTACGGGCTCCAACCATACGAGCAGTACTTC. Translating it yields CASSYGLQPYEQYF. J is TRBJ2-7 and V is TRBV6-5; D is uncertain. The germline V and J ends were trimmed by 2 bases and 4 bases, with 12 bases remaining between them. The CDR3 runs to 14 residues. Germline V gene lookup returns CDR1 MNHEY and CDR2 SVGAGI.

This chain joins TRBV19 and TRBJ2-7, with 8 nucleotides matching TRBD1. This CDR3 spans 17 amino acids. The germline gives CDR1 LNHDA, CDR2 SQIVND (reference sequence). With 4 bases clipped from V and 7 bases from J, the junction kept 18 bases outside the gene matches. The CDR3 is CASSTRPDRVEAEEQYF. Here the CDR3 DNA reads TGTGCCAGTAGTACCCGTCCGGACAGGGTAGAAGCGGAGGAGCAGTACTTC.